This TCR beta chain originates from a study of T cells after yellow fever vaccination. The CDR3 has 14 residues. V was clipped by 7 bases and J by 3 bases; unmatched bases: 8. Germline values: CDR1 MNHNS, CDR2 SASEGT. Study-level findings and limits: Post-booster reappearance was seen for most primary-vaccination clones (roughly 97% CD4, roughly 91% CD8).

In TCRdb, the 5' RACE reads were re-called with MiXCR into one record per CDR3 protein. The data contain 200,000 to 300,000 distinct CDR3 sequences, roughly 13% of them singletons. About this clonotype: Its specificity is unknown.

This TCR came from a man aged 25-45 years who received the YFV17D yellow fever vaccine. The chain has TRBV6-1 and TRBJ1-2, with TRBD1 matching 7 bases. The sequencing here drew on CD4+ T cells sorted from PBMCs, taken 45 days after the yellow fever booster vaccination. The CDR3 loop is CASTLRGGHYGYTF. The CDR3 region has the DNA TGTGCCAGCACTCTCCGAGGGGGCCACTATGGCTACACCTTC.